Listed here are 12 T cell receptor beta chains from one sample, sequenced in a study of CD8 T cells in ankylosing spondylitis. TCRdb reanalysed the 5' RACE reads using MiXCR and keeps one entry per CDR3 protein. The data hold 300,000 to 350,000 distinct CDR3 sequences, with roughly 20% observed a single time. The specimen sequenced was blood, either unsorted or a sorted T cell fraction (not recorded which). The receptors derive from a female donor with ankylosing spondylitis or in good health (not recorded which).

This clonotype has more than one count but fewer than ten. The genes are TRBV12-3 or TRBV12-4 and TRBJ2-1; TRBD2 might be the D (6 bases). Deletions cut 3 bases from V and 2 bases from J, with 11 bases between. This CDR3 has 15 amino acids. The CDR3 bases are TGTGCCAGCAGTTTCTTAGCGGCGACCTACAATGAGCAGTTCTTC. This gives the protein CASSFLAATYNEQFF.

This clonotype has at least ten counts. The J gene is TRBJ1-1, the V gene TRBV7-9; the D gene is possibly TRBD1 (5 bases). The germline V gene encodes CDR1 SEHNR and CDR2 FQNEAQ (reference sequence). The germline V and J ends were trimmed by 6 bases and 11 bases, with 16 bases remaining between them. The CDR3 spans 12 residues. CDR3 DNA sequence: TGTGCCAGCAGATTCGGGGGTGGGGAGGCTTTCTTT. Residues: CASRFGGGEAFF.

In this sample, this clonotype turned up many times. The chain joins TRBV12-3 or TRBV12-4 to TRBJ2-7, with TRBD2 matching over 10 bases. Trimming cost V 7 bases and J 4 bases; bases outside gene matches: 7. The CDR3 totals 14 residues. This chain's CDR3 is CASTPQAGGYEQYF. The CDR3, as DNA: TGTGCCAGCACTCCCCAAGCGGGAGGGTACGAGCAGTACTTC.

The genes are TRBV5-5 and TRBJ2-6; the D is unclear. Germline V gives CDR1 SGHKS, CDR2 YYEKEE (reference sequence). CDR3 length: 16 amino acids. The V end was cut by 1 base, the J end by 0 bases, with 8 bases between. Here the CDR3 reads CASSLSIGSGANVLTF. In DNA, the CDR3 is TGTGCCAGCAGCTTGTCTATCGGCTCTGGGGCCAACGTCCTGACTTTC.

The chain combines TRBV29-1 with TRBJ1-2; D is unresolved. There are 14 residues in the CDR3. V lost 3 bases and J lost 5, with 16 bases in between. Germline-derived CDR1 and CDR2 are SQVTM and ANQGSEA. CDR3 nucleotides: TGCAGCGTTGAGCCGGGGAGGGTCTCGTATGGCTACACCTTC. It translates to CSVEPGRVSYGYTF.

This chain connects TRBV3-1 to TRBJ2-7; TRBD1 agrees at 7 bases. This CDR3 has 14 amino acids. Germline CDR1 reads LGHDT; CDR2 reads YNNKEL (reference sequence). Unmatched junction bases numbered 5, after V lost 0 bases and J lost 6 bases. CDR3 in DNA: TGTGCCAGCAGCCAAGATCGGGCAGGGGGCGAGCAGTACTTC. As protein: CASSQDRAGGEQYF.

J is TRBJ2-1 and V is TRBV7-2; D gene ambiguous. CDR1 is SGHTA, CDR2 FQGNSA, per germline. The CDR3 totals 13 residues. The V end lost 3 bases, the J end lost 4 bases, and 7 bases lay between the germline ends. The DNA of the CDR3 is TGTGCCAGCAGCTTTGAAGCGTACAATGAGCAGTTCTTC. Its translation is CASSFEAYNEQFF.

This clonotype was counted a few times. This chain joins TRBV10-3 and TRBJ2-3; TRBD2 matches 9 bases. With 3 bases clipped from V and 2 bases from J, the junction kept 3 bases outside the gene matches. This CDR3 is 15 amino acids long. Germline CDR1 reads ENHRY; CDR2 reads SYGVKD. The CDR3 loop reads CAISDLAGTTDTQYF. Written as DNA, the CDR3 is TGTGCCATCAGTGACCTAGCGGGGACCACAGATACGCAGTATTTT.

This chain links TRBV11-1 with TRBJ2-7, with 7 bases lining up with TRBD2. The length of the CDR3 is 18 residues. Germline V CDR1 and CDR2: SGHAT, FQDESV (reference sequence). The V and J ends lost 4 bases and 3 bases, in that order; junction bases with no gene match: 18. CDR3: CASSSTRAQRGGDYEQYF. DNA of the CDR3: TGTGCCAGCAGCTCCACAAGGGCCCAGCGGGGCGGTGACTACGAGCAGTACTTC. The variable domain in full, with the rest retrieved from reference TRBV11-1 and TRBJ2-7, is EAEVAQSPRYKITEKSQAVAFWCDPISGHATLYWYRQILGQGPELLVQFQDESVVDDSQLPKDRFSAERLKGVDSTLKIQPAELGDSAMYLCASSSTRAQRGGDYEQYFGPGTRLTVT.

The V gene is TRBV9, the J gene TRBJ2-1; D gene unclear. Germline CDR1 and CDR2: SGDLS and YYNGEE. The CDR3 totals 12 residues. V lost 5 bases and J lost 9, with 12 bases in between. CDR3 in amino acids: CASRDQTGEQFF. The CDR3 DNA follows: TGTGCCAGCAGAGATCAAACGGGTGAGCAGTTCTTC.

This clonotype showed up many times. The chain has TRBV10-3 and TRBJ1-3; 7 bases map to TRBD1. V was pared by 11 bases and J by 0 bases, with 10 bases of the junction left unmatched. This CDR3 contains 15 residues. Looked up from germline, CDR1 is ENHRY and CDR2 is SYGVKD. The CDR3 DNA reads TGTGCCTCCGAACAGGGGCTTAACTCTGGAAACACCATATATTTT. Its translation: CASEQGLNSGNTIYF.

This clonotype showed up many times. This rearrangement joins TRBV6-5 to TRBJ2-7; weak D call: TRBD2 (5 bases). There are 14 residues in the CDR3. Trimming stripped 4 bases from V and 7 bases from J, with 17 bases between. Germline V gene sequence: CDR1 MNHEY, CDR2 SVGAGI. CDR3 in DNA: TGTGCCAGCAGTTTTGTCCCTACGGAGGCGGAGCAGTACTTC. This gives the protein CASSFVPTEAEQYF.